These 8 T cell receptor beta chains share one sample of origin, sequenced in a study of blood T cell repertoires in COVID-19. Assay used: immunoSEQ multiplex PCR; TCRdb lists only in-frame clones, some missing. Seen here are roughly 280,000 clones, about 85% observed once, and the top ten hold under 5.5%. Sequenced material: peripheral blood. The receptors stem from a man in his 60s with acute or convalescent COVID-19.

This chain links TRBV28 with TRBJ2-1; 14 bases are shared with TRBD2. From germline, CDR1 is MDHEN and CDR2 SYDVKM. V was clipped by 3 bases and J by 0 bases; unmatched bases: 4. The CDR3 extends over 18 amino acids. CDR3 DNA: TGTGCCAGCAGTTTTCGGACTAGCGGGGGGAGCTCCTACAATGAGCAGTTCTTC. It is translated as CASSFRTSGGSSYNEQFF.

The genes are TRBV2 and TRBJ2-5; D not certain. The CDR3 loop spans 12 amino acids. The V end was cut by 6 bases, the J end by 3 bases, with 8 bases between. The germline V gene encodes CDR1 SNHLY and CDR2 FYNNEI. The CDR3 loop is CASRPLKETQYF. The CDR3 DNA reads TGTGCCAGCAGGCCACTTAAAGAGACCCAGTACTTC.

This rearrangement joins TRBV6-2 or TRBV6-3 to TRBJ2-7, with a tentative D call TRBD1 (5 bases). The V gene lost 2 bases and the J gene lost 0 bases, with 11 bases spanning the gap. The CDR3 length is 15 residues. Germline CDR1 and CDR2: MNHEY and SVGEGT. CDR3: CASSYGPGPSYEQYF. CDR3 nucleotide sequence: TGTGCCAGCAGTTACGGGCCAGGGCCCTCCTACGAGCAGTACTTC.

This chain uses TRBV19 with TRBJ2-7; perhaps TRBD1 as D (6 bases). The CDR3 consists of 15 residues. Trimming stripped 4 bases from V and 3 bases from J, with 16 bases between. Germline CDR1 and CDR2: LNHDA and SQIVND (reference sequence). CDR3 DNA: TGTGCCAGTAGTAGGGCGTTGGACAGAATCTACGAGCAGTACTTC. It yields the protein CASSRALDRIYEQYF. The complete variable domain, with remaining parts taken from reference TRBV19 and TRBJ2-7, reads DGGITQSPKYLFRKEGQNVTLSCEQNLNHDAMYWYRQDPGQGLRLIYYSQIVNDFQKGDIAEGYSVSREKKESFPLTVTSAQKNPTAFYLCASSRALDRIYEQYFGPGTRLTVT.

This clone is a singleton in its sample. The gene calls are TRBV5-8 and TRBJ2-7, with 7 bases lining up with TRBD1. The germline V gene has CDR1 SGHTS and CDR2 YDEGEE. The CDR3 extends over 16 amino acids. With V trimmed by 0 bases and J by 1 base, 7 bases remained unmatched. In nucleotides, the CDR3 is TGTGCCAGCAGCTTGGGGTTCGGGACAGAGTCCTACGAGCAGTACTTC. This translates into CASSLGFGTESYEQYF.

This clone was observed once. The chain has TRBV10-1 and TRBJ2-5, with a weak D call TRBD2 (5 bases). The CDR3 consists of 14 residues. Germline V lookup: CDR1 WNHNN, CDR2 SYGVQD (reference sequence). V gave up 5 bases and J gave up 2 bases, with 12 bases separating them. CDR3 in DNA: TGCGCCAGCAGTAGAAGCGGCGCACAAGAGACCCAGTACTTC. This sequence encodes CASSRSGAQETQYF.

V and J are TRBV5-1 and TRBJ2-5; TRBD2 matches 10 bases. The germline V gene has CDR1 SGHRS and CDR2 YFSETQ. CDR3 size: 16 residues. Trimming took 3 bases from V and 10 from J; bases not matched to a gene: 15. CDR3 protein: CASSWVAGGSRMGQYF. The CDR3 DNA is TGCGCCAGCAGCTGGGTAGCGGGGGGATCTCGTATGGGCCAGTACTTC.

This clone was recorded a few times. The V and J genes are TRBV2 and TRBJ1-1, with D tentatively TRBD1 (6 bases). The CDR3 runs 16 residues. V dropped 5 bases and J dropped 3 bases, with 19 bases sitting between them. Germline V CDR1 and CDR2: SNHLY, FYNNEI. CDR3 protein: CASSLIGDTTYTEAFF. The CDR3 DNA reads TGTGCCAGCAGTCTTATCGGGGACACAACATACACTGAAGCTTTCTTT.